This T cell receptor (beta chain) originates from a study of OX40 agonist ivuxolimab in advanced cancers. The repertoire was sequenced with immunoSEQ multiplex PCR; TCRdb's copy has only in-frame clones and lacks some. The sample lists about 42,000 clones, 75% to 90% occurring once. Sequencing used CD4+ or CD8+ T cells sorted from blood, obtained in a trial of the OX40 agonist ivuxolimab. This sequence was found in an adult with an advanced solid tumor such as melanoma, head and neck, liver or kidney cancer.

The DNA for the CDR3 is TGCGCCAGCAGCTCGGTTGAGTTCGGCGAGCAGTACTTC. Its protein product is CASSSVEFGEQYF. The chain carries TRBV4-3 and TRBJ2-7; no clear D. The CDR3 consists of 13 residues. Germline assignment: CDR1 LGHNA and CDR2 YSLEER. V shed 5 bases and J shed 6 bases, with 14 bases lying between them.